These 22 T cell receptor beta chains were all obtained from the same sample, sequenced in a study of radiation and T cells in renal cell carcinoma. The treatment: treatment-naive control, cytoreductive nephrectomy. Sequenced by immunoSEQ multiplex PCR; TCRdb stores in-frame clones only, minus some. Here the sample spans some 20,000 clones, roughly three fifths being singletons. Sequenced material: tumor tissue, taken from a patient whose treatment was nephrectomy without radiotherapy. All receptors derive from a man in his fifties or sixties with renal cell carcinoma.

The rearrangement uses TRBV25-1 and TRBJ2-5; 9 bases line up with TRBD2. This CDR3 contains 17 residues. The V gene end was trimmed by 2 bases and the J gene end by 5 bases; junction bases not matched to a gene: 12. Per germline, CDR1 MGHDK and CDR2 SYGVNS. The CDR3 coding sequence is TGTGCCAGCAGTGAAGGGATCTTAGCGGGAGTTGGCGAGACCCAGTACTTC. Translation gives CASSEGILAGVGETQYF.

The chain combines TRBV7-2 with TRBJ1-1, with D hard to call. Germline values: CDR1 SGHTA, CDR2 FQGNSA. This CDR3 comprises 14 residues. Trimming pared 5 bases from V and 1 base from J, leaving 11 bases between. CDR3: CASSPPFTNTEAFF. CDR3 bases: TGTGCCAGCAGCCCCCCCTTTACGAACACTGAAGCTTTCTTT.

The gene calls are TRBV5-1 and TRBJ2-1, with 8 bases that match TRBD1. This CDR3 has 17 residues. Germline CDR1 and CDR2: SGHRS and YFSETQ. V shed 2 bases and J 8 bases; nucleotides not matched to a gene: 15. CDR3: CASSFAESPGQGDEQFF. The CDR3 coding sequence is TGCGCCAGCAGCTTCGCCGAAAGTCCTGGACAGGGTGATGAGCAGTTCTTC.

This clone was observed a few times. The rearrangement joins TRBV11-1 to TRBJ2-1, with D tentatively TRBD1 (6 bases). The CDR3 extends over 12 amino acids. V was trimmed by 5 bases and J by 8 bases, leaving 10 bases between them. Germline-derived CDR1 and CDR2 are SGHAT and FQDESV (reference sequence). The CDR3: CASSPQGDEQFF. CDR3 DNA: TGTGCCAGCAGCCCACAGGGTGATGAGCAGTTCTTC.

V is TRBV15 and J is TRBJ2-7; unclear D gene. Germline V gene lookup returns CDR1 LNHNV and CDR2 YYDKDF (reference sequence). V was trimmed by 0 bases and J by 0 bases, leaving 6 bases between them. The CDR3 is made up of 14 amino acids. The DNA for the CDR3 is TGTGCCACCAGCAGAGAACACACCTCCTACGAGCAGTACTTC. This encodes CATSREHTSYEQYF.

The chain uses TRBV2 and TRBJ2-5; D gene uncertain. Trimming stripped 6 bases from V and 0 bases from J, with 11 bases between. CDR1 is SNHLY and CDR2 is FYNNEI in the germline V gene. CDR3 length: 14 amino acids. The CDR3 here is CASSSSEYQETQYF. Here the CDR3 DNA reads TGTGCCAGCAGCTCCTCAGAGTACCAAGAGACCCAGTACTTC.

This clone is medium-sized (0.01 to 0.1%) in the sample. This chain joins TRBV2 and TRBJ2-7; D assignment may be TRBD1 or TRBD2 (5 bases each). The CDR3 is 15 residues long. Trimming shortened V by 6 bases and J by 0 bases, and 15 bases separated the two germline ends. Germline assignment: CDR1 SNHLY and CDR2 FYNNEI. Written as DNA, the CDR3 is TGTGCCAGCAGCCCCTCCGGGACGGTCTCCTACGAGCAGTACTTC. This gives the protein CASSPSGTVSYEQYF.

In its sample, this clone was seen a few times. The rearrangement links TRBV5-5 to TRBJ1-4; D is possibly TRBD1 (5 bases). V was pared by 0 bases and J by 10 bases, with 13 bases between. CDR1 is SGHKS and CDR2 is YYEKEE in the germline V gene (reference sequence). CDR3 length equals 14 residues. The CDR3 DNA reads as TGTGCCAGCAGCTTGGAGCCAGGGATCGGAAAACTGTTTTTT. Its translation: CASSLEPGIGKLFF.

The chain couples TRBV6-1 to TRBJ2-4; D tentatively reads TRBD1 or TRBD2 (5 bases each). The V and J ends lost 4 bases and 1 base respectively, with 17 bases between them. This CDR3 region has 17 residues. Per germline, CDR1 MNHNS and CDR2 SASEGT. The CDR3 bases are TGTGCCAGCAGTGGTTTGATGGGGCCGGGGGCCAAAAACATTCAGTACTTC. Encoded protein: CASSGLMGPGAKNIQYF.

This rearrangement joins TRBV30 to TRBJ2-7; D may be TRBD1 (5 bases). The germline V and J ends were trimmed by 7 bases and 5 bases, with 15 bases remaining between them. CDR1 GTSNPN and CDR2 SVGIG come from the germline V gene (reference sequence). The CDR3 contains 12 residues. CDR3: CASTQARDEQYF. The CDR3 bases are TGTGCCTCGACACAGGCTAGAGACGAGCAGTACTTC.

The chain couples TRBV30 to TRBJ2-5, with D unclear. CDR3 length equals 11 residues. Germline CDR1 is GTSNPN and CDR2 is SVGIG (reference sequence). Trimming took off 3 bases at V and 7 bases at J, with 9 bases between the two ends. The DNA of the CDR3 is TGTGCCTGGAGAGCCAGTAGGACCCAGTACTTC. Its protein product is CAWRASRTQYF.

The chain has TRBV5-5 and TRBJ1-1; weak D call: TRBD1 (5 bases). The CDR3 runs to 12 residues. The germline gives CDR1 SGHKS, CDR2 YYEKEE (reference sequence). V was cut by 3 bases and J by 7 bases, with 10 bases left in between. Here the CDR3 reads CASSSQGIEAFF. CDR3 bases: TGTGCCAGCAGCTCCCAGGGTATTGAAGCTTTCTTT.

This chain links TRBV6-1 with TRBJ2-5; TRBD1 matches 10 bases. This CDR3 comprises 15 residues. V was pared by 4 bases and J by 2 bases, with 4 bases of the junction left unmatched. CDR1 is MNHNS and CDR2 is SASEGT in the germline V gene. The CDR3 DNA follows: TGTGCCAGCAGTGGGGACAGGGGCCTACAAGAGACCCAGTACTTC. Amino acids: CASSGDRGLQETQYF.

A few counts support this clone. CDR3 loop: CSAVTGLAGVADEQFF. CDR3 sequence (DNA): TGCAGCGCTGTAACGGGACTAGCGGGAGTCGCTGATGAGCAGTTCTTC. The rearrangement links TRBV29-1 to TRBJ2-1; 14 bases agree with TRBD2. This CDR3 comprises 16 residues. Looked up from germline, CDR1 is SQVTM and CDR2 is ANQGSEA. V shed 7 bases and J 8 bases; nucleotides not matched to a gene: 13.

The V and J genes are TRBV6-1 and TRBJ1-2, with TRBD1 matching 10 bases. The V gene end was trimmed by 0 bases and the J gene end by 2 bases; junction bases not matched to a gene: 3. This CDR3 is 16 amino acids long. Looked up from germline, CDR1 is MNHNS and CDR2 is SASEGT. The CDR3 bases are TGTGCCAGCAGTGAAGCCCCGGGACAGGGGAACTATGGCTACACCTTC. This gives the protein CASSEAPGQGNYGYTF.

The chain has TRBV6-6 and TRBJ2-7; D unresolved. CDR1 and CDR2 (germline): MNHNY, SVGAGI (reference sequence). The V and J ends lost 8 bases and 3 bases respectively, with 11 bases between them. The CDR3 loop spans 12 amino acids. The chain's CDR3 is CASAVNDYEQYF. The CDR3 DNA reads TGTGCCAGCGCTGTGAATGACTACGAGCAGTACTTC.

The chain carries TRBV7-7 and TRBJ2-2, with D possibly TRBD2 on 6 matching bases. V lost 5 bases, J lost 6 bases, and 13 bases lay in between. Germline CDR1 and CDR2: SSHAT and FNYEAQ (reference sequence). The CDR3 loop spans 14 amino acids. CDR3 amino acids: CASSRDWGAGELFF. The CDR3 nucleotides are TGTGCCAGCAGCCGGGACTGGGGGGCCGGGGAGCTGTTTTTT.

The rearrangement links TRBV2 to TRBJ1-5; D call uncertain. This CDR3 is 14 amino acids long. Between the trimmed V and J ends, which lost 5 bases and 5 bases, there was a span of 13 bases. The germline V gene has CDR1 SNHLY and CDR2 FYNNEI. The CDR3 DNA reads as TGTGCCAGCAGTTTCACCCCCTTCGATCAGCCCCAGCATTTT. This sequence encodes CASSFTPFDQPQHF.

V gene TRBV10-3 combines with J gene TRBJ1-2; a weak D match, TRBD1 (6 bases). V lost 7 bases, J lost 5 bases, and 23 bases lay in between. CDR1 and CDR2 (germline): ENHRY, SYGVKD. CDR3 length equals 16 residues. Here the CDR3 reads CAIKGDRADFWYGYTF. The CDR3 region has the DNA TGTGCCATCAAGGGGGACCGCGCGGATTTTTGGTATGGCTACACCTTC.

This sequence joins TRBV4-1 and TRBJ2-1; D perhaps matches TRBD2 (5 bases). The V end lost 4 bases, the J end lost 5 bases, and 15 bases lay between the germline ends. This CDR3 is 15 amino acids long. Germline loops: CDR1 MGHRA, CDR2 YSYEKL. This CDR3 reads CASSLKAANDNEQFF. CDR3 nucleotides: TGCGCCAGCAGCCTGAAAGCGGCCAACGACAATGAGCAGTTCTTC.

V gene TRBV2 combines with J gene TRBJ2-3, with D perhaps TRBD2 (6 bases). The ends were cut back, 8 bases at V and 2 bases at J, with 14 bases in the middle. The CDR3 is 14 residues long. Germline CDR1 SNHLY, CDR2 FYNNEI. CDR3 loop: CASRPGGLTDTQYF. Here the CDR3 DNA reads TGTGCCAGCCGCCCCGGGGGACTCACAGATACGCAGTATTTT.

This clone was detected only a few times. The chain has TRBV7-2 and TRBJ2-2, with no clear D. The germline V gene has CDR1 SGHTA and CDR2 FQGNSA. The CDR3 runs 14 residues. V lost 1 base, J lost 5 bases, and 8 bases lay in between. The CDR3 region is CASSLEWGTGELFF. Written as DNA, the CDR3 is TGTGCCAGCAGCTTAGAGTGGGGAACCGGGGAGCTGTTTTTT.